The T cell receptor beta chain described here comes from a study of naive CD8 T cells in extremely preterm neonates (dated by TCRdb to 2017 to 2019). Broadly, across the study: The study compared TCRbeta CDR3 repertoires of sorted naive CD8+ T cells across four age groups: extremely preterm neonates, term neonates, young children and adults. Summary of the overall study and its limitations: Among the limitations the authors pointed out were a small sample size and productive template counts that varied across preterm samples. A larger fraction of CDR3 nucleotide sequences was shared among preterm neonates (around 2.5%) than among term neonates (about 0.4%), young children (approximately 0.03%) and adults (about 0.01%). Prospective longitudinal studies of preterm and term neonates were called for by the authors so that T cell development could be tracked within individuals. Preterm CDR3s were shorter, with fewer N additions and less junctional trimming, and were closer to germline than those of older groups. Compared with all other age groups, preterm neonates showed significantly lower iChao1 richness (p < 0.05) along with an even clone distribution, indicating a less rich repertoire.

CDR1 SGHRS and CDR2 YFSETQ were looked up in the germline V gene. The CDR3 covers 13 residues, taking in both the cysteine and the phenylalanine. Of all the DNA, just the CDR3 is kept, 39 bases in frame from base 1. On this clone: The antigen it binds to is not known. The junction departs from the called germline gene at one end, perhaps through a read error.

A two-step, bias-controlled multiplex PCR was used to amplify TCRbeta CDR3 regions from genomic DNA. The multiplex PCR included primers specific for each TRBV and TRBJ gene segment. The immunoSEQ Assay was used to generate the TCRbeta repertoire data. In the source study's methods: A relative-frequency ratio and a modified nearest-neighbor algorithm were applied to filter and cluster reads so that closely related sequences were merged. IMGT annotation was followed for the assignment of V, D and J genes to CDR3 sequences. Template counts were corrected for PCR amplification bias by normalization and were quantified against synthetic TCR CDR3 analog sequences. Only unique productive sequences, that is, in-frame CDR3 sequences lacking stop codons, were included in the analyses. The immunoSEQ Analyzer software was used to calculate clonality, defined as 1 minus Pielou's evenness, and iChao1 richness. Statistical tests were run in JMP, with either Student's t-test or a non-parametric test chosen according to Shapiro-Wilk normality results. TCRdb re-hosts the immuneACCESS table, in-frame sequences only. Its copies lack some clones; in the studies checked, an unresolved V gene accounts for under half of them, and the cause for the rest is not known. The DNA gave D and trimming, while V, J and clone size come from that table. This sample has 20,000 or so clones in its table, and more than 70% of those were observed once. Jointly, the top ten make up approximately 0.92% of the sample.

The preterm samples were obtained from several extremely preterm deliveries at about 22-27 weeks of gestation. Pregnancies with fetal demise, active maternal HSV infection or known maternal HIV infection were excluded from the study. A FACSAria III cell sorter was used to sort live, Annexin V-negative naive CD8+ T cells (CD3+CD8+CD45RA+CCR7+). Each sample yielded roughly 19,000 to 100,000 sorted naive CD8+ T cells. Preassembled standardized sampling kits were used to collect mixed venous-arterial cord blood. Cord blood was held at room temperature, and processing was completed within 4 hours of collection. Mononuclear cells were isolated from diluted blood by Ficoll-Paque density gradient centrifugation. Before sorting, mononuclear cells were cryopreserved in about 10% DMSO plus 90% FBS and kept long term at -150 degrees C. After thawing, the cells were stained with Annexin V and with antibodies against CD3, CD8, CCR7 and CD45RA. The DNeasy Blood and Tissue Kit was used to extract genomic DNA from sorted cell pellets that had been snap-frozen.

The sequenced sample was naive CD8+ T cells from cord blood. The rearrangement combines TRBV5-1 with TRBJ2-5; 10 junctional bases match TRBD2. This receptor was taken from a boy who was born preterm. The CDR3 region has the sequence CASSLEAGGPNDF. The nucleotides read TGCGCCAGCAGCTTGGAAGCGGGGGGGCCCAATGACTTC.